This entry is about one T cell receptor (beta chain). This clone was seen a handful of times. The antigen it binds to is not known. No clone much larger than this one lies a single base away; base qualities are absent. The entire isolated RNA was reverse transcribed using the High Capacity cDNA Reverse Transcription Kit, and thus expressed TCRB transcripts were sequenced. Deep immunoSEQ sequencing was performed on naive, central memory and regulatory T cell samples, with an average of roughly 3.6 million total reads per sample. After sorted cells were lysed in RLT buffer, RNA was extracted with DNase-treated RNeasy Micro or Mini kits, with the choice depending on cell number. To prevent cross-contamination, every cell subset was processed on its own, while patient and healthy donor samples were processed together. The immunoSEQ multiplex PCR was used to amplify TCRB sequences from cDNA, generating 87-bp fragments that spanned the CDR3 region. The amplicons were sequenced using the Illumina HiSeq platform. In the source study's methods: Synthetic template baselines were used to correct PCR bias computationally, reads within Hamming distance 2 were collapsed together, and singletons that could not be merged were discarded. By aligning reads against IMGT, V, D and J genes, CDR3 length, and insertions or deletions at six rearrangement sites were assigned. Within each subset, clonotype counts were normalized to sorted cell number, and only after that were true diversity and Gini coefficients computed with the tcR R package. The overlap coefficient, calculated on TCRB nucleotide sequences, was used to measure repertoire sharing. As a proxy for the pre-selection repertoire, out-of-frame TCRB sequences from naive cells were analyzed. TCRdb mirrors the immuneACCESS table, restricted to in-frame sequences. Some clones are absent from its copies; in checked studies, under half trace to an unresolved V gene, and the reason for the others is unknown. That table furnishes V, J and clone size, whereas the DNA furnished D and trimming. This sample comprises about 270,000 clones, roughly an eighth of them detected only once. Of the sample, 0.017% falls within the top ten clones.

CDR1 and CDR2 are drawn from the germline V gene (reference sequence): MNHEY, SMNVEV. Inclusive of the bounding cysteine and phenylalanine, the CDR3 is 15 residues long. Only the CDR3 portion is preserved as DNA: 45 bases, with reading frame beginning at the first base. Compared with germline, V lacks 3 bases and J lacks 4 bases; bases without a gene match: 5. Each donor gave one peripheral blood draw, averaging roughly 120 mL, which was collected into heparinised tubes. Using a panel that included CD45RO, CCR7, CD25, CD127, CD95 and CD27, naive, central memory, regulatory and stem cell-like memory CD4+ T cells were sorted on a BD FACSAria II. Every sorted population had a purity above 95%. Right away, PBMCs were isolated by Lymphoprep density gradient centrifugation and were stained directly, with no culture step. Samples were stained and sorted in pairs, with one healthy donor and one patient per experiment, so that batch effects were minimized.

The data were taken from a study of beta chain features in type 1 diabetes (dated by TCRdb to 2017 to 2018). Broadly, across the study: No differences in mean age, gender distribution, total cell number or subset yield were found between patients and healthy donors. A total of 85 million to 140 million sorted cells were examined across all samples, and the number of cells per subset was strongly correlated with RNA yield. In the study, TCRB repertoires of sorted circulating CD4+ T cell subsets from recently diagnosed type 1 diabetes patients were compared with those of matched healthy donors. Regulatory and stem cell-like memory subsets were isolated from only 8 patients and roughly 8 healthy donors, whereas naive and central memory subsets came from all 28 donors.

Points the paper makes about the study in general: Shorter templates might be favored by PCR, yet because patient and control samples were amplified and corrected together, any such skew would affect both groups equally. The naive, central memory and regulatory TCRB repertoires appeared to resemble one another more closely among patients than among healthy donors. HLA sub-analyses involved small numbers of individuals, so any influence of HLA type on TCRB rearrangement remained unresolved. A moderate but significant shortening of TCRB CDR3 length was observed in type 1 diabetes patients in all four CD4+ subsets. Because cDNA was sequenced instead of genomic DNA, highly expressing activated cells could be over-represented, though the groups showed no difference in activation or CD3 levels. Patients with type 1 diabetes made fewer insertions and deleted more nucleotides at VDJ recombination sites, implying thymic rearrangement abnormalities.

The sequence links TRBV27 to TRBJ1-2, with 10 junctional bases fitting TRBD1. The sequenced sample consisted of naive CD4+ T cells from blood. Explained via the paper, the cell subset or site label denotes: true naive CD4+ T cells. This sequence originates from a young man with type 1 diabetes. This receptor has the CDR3 CASSFDRGRIYGYTF. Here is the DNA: TGTGCCAGCAGTTTCGACAGGGGGCGAATCTATGGCTACACCTTC.